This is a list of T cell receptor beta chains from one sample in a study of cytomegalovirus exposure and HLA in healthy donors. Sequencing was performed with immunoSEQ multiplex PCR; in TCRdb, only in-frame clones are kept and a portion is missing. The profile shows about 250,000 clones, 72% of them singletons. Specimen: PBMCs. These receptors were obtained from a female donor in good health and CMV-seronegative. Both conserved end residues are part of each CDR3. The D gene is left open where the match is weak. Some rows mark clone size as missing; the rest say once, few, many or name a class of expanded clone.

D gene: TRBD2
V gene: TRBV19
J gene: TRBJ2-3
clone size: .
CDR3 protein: CASSIDSGRGTDTQYF
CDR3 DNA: TGTGCCAGTAGTATAGATAGCGGGAGGGGCACAGATACGCAGTATTTT

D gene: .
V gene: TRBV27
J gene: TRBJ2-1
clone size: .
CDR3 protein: CASSFWAGKRGDNEQFF
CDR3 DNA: TGTGCCAGCAGTTTTTGGGCGGGAAAGAGAGGTGACAATGAGCAGTTCTTC

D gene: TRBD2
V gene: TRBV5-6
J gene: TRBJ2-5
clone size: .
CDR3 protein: CASSAIPATSGQETQYF
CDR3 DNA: TGTGCCAGCAGCGCAATCCCGGCGACTAGCGGACAAGAGACCCAGTACTTC

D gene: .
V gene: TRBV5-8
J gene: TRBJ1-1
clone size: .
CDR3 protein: CASSLQTNTEAFF
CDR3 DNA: TGTGCCAGCAGCTTACAGACGAACACTGAAGCTTTCTTT

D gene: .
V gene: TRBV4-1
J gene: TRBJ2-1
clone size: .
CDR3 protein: CASSQDRSLEQFF
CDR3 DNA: TGCGCCAGCAGCCAAGACCGTAGCCTAGAGCAGTTCTTC

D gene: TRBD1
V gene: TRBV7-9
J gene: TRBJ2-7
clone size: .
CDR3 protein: CASSPRQGELAYEQYF
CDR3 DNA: TGTGCCAGCAGCCCACGACAGGGAGAACTGGCCTACGAGCAGTACTTC

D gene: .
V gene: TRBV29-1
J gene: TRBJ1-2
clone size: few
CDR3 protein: CSVDDNNWYGYTF
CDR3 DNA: TGCAGCGTTGACGACAACAATTGGTATGGCTACACCTTC

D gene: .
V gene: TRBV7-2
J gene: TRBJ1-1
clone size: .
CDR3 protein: CASSLVGGKNTEAFF
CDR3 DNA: TGTGCCAGCAGCTTAGTGGGGGGGAAGAACACTGAAGCTTTCTTT

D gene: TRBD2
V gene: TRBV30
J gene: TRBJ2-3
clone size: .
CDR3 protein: CAWYGGGPLSSTDTQYF
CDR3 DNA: TGTGCCTGGTACGGGGGGGGCCCTCTTTCTAGCACAGATACGCAGTATTTT

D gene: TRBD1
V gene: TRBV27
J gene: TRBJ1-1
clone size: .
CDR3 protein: CASSMTGTGDTEAFF
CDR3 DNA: TGTGCCAGCAGTATGACCGGGACAGGGGACACTGAAGCTTTCTTT

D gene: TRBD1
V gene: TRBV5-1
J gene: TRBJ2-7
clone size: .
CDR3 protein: CASSLGGQGSSYEQYF
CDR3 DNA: TGCGCCAGCAGCTTGGGTGGACAGGGCAGCTCCTACGAGCAGTACTTC

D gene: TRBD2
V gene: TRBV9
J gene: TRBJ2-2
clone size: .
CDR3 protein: CASSPRTSGSTGELFF
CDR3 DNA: TGTGCCAGCAGCCCCCGGACTAGCGGGAGCACCGGGGAGCTGTTTTTT

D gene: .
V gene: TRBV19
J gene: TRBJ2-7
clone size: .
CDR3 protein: CASSRQGTIYEQYF
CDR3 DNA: TGTGCCAGTAGCCGCCAGGGGACTATTTACGAGCAGTACTTC

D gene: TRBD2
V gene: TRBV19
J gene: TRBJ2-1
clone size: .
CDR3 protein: CASSISSGSIRNEQFF
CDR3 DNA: TGTGCCAGTAGTATCTCTAGCGGGAGCATACGCAATGAGCAGTTCTTC

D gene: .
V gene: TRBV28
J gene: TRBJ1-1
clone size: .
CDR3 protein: CASSLKFRKNTEAFF
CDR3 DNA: TGTGCCAGCAGTTTAAAGTTTAGAAAGAACACTGAAGCTTTCTTT

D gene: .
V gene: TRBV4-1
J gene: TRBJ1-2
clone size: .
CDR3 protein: CASSPDSAYGYTF
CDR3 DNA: TGCGCCAGCAGCCCGGACAGCGCCTATGGCTACACCTTC

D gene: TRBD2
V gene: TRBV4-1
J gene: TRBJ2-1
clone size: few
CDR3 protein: CASSHPAGGPYNEQFF
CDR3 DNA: TGCGCCAGCAGCCACCCTGCGGGAGGGCCGTACAATGAGCAGTTCTTC

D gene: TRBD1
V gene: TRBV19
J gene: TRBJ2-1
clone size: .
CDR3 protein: CASRSGTGDNNEQFF
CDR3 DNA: TGTGCCAGTAGATCGGGGACAGGGGATAACAATGAGCAGTTCTTC

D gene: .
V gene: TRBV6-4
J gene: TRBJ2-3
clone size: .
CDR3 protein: CASSEESEFQGPDTQYF
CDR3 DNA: TGTGCCAGCAGTGAGGAGTCGGAATTCCAGGGCCCAGATACGCAGTATTTT

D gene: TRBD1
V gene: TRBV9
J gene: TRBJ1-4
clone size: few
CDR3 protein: CASSVTGQQNEKLFF
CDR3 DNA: TGTGCCAGCAGCGTAACGGGACAGCAGAATGAAAAACTGTTTTTT

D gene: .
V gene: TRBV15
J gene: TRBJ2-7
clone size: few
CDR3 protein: CATSRVQEYEQYF
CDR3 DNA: TGTGCCACCAGCAGAGTACAGGAGTACGAGCAGTACTTC

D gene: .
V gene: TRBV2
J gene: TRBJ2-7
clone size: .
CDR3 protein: CASSGESYEQYF
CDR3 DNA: TGTGCCAGCAGTGGTGAGTCCTACGAGCAGTACTTC

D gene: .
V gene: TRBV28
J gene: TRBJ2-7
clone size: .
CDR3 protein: CASSGTRRAEQYF
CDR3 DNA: TGTGCCAGCAGTGGTACTAGACGCGCCGAGCAGTACTTC

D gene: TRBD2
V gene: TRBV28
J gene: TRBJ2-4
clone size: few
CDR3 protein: CASSSGDYVKNIQYF
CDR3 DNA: TGTGCCAGCAGTTCGGGGGACTATGTCAAAAACATTCAGTACTTC

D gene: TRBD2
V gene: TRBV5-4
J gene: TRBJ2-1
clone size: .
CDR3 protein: CASSPGLAGDNEQFF
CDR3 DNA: TGTGCCAGCAGCCCGGGACTAGCGGGGGACAATGAGCAGTTCTTC

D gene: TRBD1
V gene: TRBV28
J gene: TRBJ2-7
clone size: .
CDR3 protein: CASSLGTGGYEQYF
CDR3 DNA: TGTGCCAGCAGTTTAGGGACAGGGGGCTACGAGCAGTACTTC

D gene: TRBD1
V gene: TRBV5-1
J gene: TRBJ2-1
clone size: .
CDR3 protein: CASSRDRGDNEQFF
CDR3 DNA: TGCGCCAGCAGCCGGGACAGGGGAGACAATGAGCAGTTCTTC

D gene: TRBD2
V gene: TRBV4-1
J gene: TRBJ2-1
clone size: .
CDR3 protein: CASSQERTSGSNEQFF
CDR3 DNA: TGCGCCAGCAGCCAAGAACGAACTAGCGGGAGTAATGAGCAGTTCTTC

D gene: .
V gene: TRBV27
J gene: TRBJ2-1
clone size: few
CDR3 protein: CASSFGGGNNEQFF
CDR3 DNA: TGTGCCAGCAGTTTCGGGGGTGGGAACAATGAGCAGTTCTTC

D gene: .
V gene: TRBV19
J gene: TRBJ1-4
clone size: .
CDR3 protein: CASSTVPLTVATNEKLFF
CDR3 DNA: TGTGCCAGTAGTACGGTTCCCCTAACCGTCGCAACTAATGAAAAACTGTTTTTT

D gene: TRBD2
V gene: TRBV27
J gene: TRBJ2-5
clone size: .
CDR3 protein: CASRTTSGETQYF
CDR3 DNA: TGTGCCAGCAGAACGACTAGCGGGGAGACCCAGTACTTC

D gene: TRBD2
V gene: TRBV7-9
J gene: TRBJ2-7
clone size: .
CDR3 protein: CASSLLGGEYEQYF
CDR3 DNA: TGTGCCAGCAGCTTACTCGGGGGGGAGTACGAGCAGTACTTC

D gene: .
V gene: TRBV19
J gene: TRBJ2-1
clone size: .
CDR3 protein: CASSIGGGTSYNEQFF
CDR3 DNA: TGTGCCAGTAGTATAGGGGGCGGGACCTCCTACAATGAGCAGTTCTTC

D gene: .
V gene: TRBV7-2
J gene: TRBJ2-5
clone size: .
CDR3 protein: CASSLSIQETQYF
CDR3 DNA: TGTGCCAGCAGCTTGTCCATCCAAGAGACCCAGTACTTC

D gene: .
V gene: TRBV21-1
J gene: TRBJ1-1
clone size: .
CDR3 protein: CASSNTGGMNTEAFF
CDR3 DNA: TGTGCCAGCAGCAACACAGGGGGGATGAACACTGAAGCTTTCTTT

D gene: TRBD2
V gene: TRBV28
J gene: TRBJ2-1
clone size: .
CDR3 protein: CASSLWAGAAYNEQFF
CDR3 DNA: TGTGCCAGCAGTTTATGGGCGGGAGCGGCCTACAATGAGCAGTTCTTC

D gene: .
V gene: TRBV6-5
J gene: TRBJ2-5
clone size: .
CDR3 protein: CASSYRVDQREQYF
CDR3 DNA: TGTGCCAGCAGTTACCGTGTCGATCAGAGGGAGCAGTACTTC

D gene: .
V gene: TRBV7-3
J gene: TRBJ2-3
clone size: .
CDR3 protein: CASSLPGADTQYF
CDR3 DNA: TGTGCCAGCAGCTTACCGGGGGCAGATACGCAGTATTTT

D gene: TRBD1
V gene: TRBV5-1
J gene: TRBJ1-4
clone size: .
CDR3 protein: CASSLDGTGKKMGRNEKLFF
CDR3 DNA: TGCGCCAGCAGCTTGGATGGGACAGGGAAGAAGATGGGAAGGAATGAAAAACTGTTTTTT

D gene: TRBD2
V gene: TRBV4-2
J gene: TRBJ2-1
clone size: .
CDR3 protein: CASSPGLAEVGEQFF
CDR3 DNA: TGTGCCAGCAGCCCGGGACTAGCGGAGGTGGGTGAGCAGTTCTTC

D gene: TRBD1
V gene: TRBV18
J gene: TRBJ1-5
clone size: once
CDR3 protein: CASSPTGGGSNQPQHF
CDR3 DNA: TGTGCCAGCTCACCAACAGGGGGCGGGAGCAATCAGCCCCAGCATTTT

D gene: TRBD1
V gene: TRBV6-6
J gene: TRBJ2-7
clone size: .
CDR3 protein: CASSYISTGAREQYF
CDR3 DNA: TGTGCCAGCAGTTACATCTCGACAGGGGCGAGGGAGCAGTACTTC

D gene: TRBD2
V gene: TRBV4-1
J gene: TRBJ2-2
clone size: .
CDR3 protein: CASSQPASGRATGELFF
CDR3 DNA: TGCGCCAGCAGCCAACCGGCTAGCGGGAGGGCCACCGGGGAGCTGTTTTTT

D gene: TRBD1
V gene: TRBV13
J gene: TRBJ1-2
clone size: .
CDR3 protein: CASSLGDRGYGYTF
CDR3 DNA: TGTGCCAGCAGCTTAGGGGACAGGGGCTATGGCTACACCTTC

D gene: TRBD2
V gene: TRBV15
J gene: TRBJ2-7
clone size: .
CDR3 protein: CATSEKGSGPYEQYF
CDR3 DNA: TGTGCCACCAGCGAGAAAGGTAGCGGGCCCTACGAGCAGTACTTC

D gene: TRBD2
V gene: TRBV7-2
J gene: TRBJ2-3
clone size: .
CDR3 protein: CASSPQGLAGVDTQYF
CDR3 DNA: TGTGCCAGCAGCCCGCAAGGACTAGCGGGAGTTGATACGCAGTATTTT

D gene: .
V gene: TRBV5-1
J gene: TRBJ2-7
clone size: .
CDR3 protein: CASSPGDALRNEQYF
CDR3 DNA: TGCGCCAGCAGCCCGGGGGACGCTCTGAGGAACGAGCAGTACTTC

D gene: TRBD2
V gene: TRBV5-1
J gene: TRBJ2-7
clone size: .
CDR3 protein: CASRDGLARSYEQYF
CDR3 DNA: TGCGCCAGCAGGGACGGACTAGCGAGATCCTACGAGCAGTACTTC